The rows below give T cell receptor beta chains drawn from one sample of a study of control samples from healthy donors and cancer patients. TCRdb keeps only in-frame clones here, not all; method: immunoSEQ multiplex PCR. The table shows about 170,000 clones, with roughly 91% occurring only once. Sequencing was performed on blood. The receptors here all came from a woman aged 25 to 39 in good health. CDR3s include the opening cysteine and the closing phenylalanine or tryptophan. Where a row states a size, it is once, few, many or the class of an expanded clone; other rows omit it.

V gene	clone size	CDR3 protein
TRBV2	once	CASSEARGPNEKLFF
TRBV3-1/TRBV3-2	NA	CASSQQGYNSPLHF
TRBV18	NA	CASSPSRGNEKLFF
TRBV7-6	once	CASSQDFNTEAFF
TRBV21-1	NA	CASSNNPGNTEAFF
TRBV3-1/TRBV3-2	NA	CASSRGTSGTYEQYF
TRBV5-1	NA	CASSPDRTYGYTF
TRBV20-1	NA	CSASSTGGFGTEAFF
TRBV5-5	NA	CASSWGTGYGYTF
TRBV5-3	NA	CARSLGRGYSNQPQHF
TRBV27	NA	CASSYGTNTEAFF
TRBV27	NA	CASSPREPGSYEQYF
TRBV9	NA	CASSVAGGSQETQYF
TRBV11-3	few	CASRRGQNTEAFF
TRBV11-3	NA	CASSCGQGNQPQHF
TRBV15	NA	CATSRASRVGYTF
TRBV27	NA	CASSLTDRGATDTQYF
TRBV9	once	CASSVDRNTEAFF
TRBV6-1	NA	CASSEAFSGNTIYF
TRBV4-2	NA	CASSQEAGSSSYNSPLHF
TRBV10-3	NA	CAIRDRDNSPLHF
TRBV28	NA	CASSLEIRGDSPLHF
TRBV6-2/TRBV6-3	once	CASSYGGNQPQHF
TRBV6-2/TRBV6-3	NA	CASSAGTGVDTQYF
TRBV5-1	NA	CASSLVTDTQYF
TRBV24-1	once	CATSDLGRGNTGELFF
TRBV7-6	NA	CASSAGQGFGYTF
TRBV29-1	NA	CSVEAGPYGYTF
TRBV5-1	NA	CASRLNTNYGYTF
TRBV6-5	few	CASSYRPYSNQPQHF
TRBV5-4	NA	CASSFRVQETQYF
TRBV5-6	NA	CASTDTRGNEQFF
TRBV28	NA	CASARMLGLAGGYNEQFF
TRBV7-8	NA	CASTRTSGGADTQYF
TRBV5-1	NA	CASSLWGADEQYF
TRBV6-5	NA	CASSYGWGGNIQYF
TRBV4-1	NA	CASSQSSGSGNTIYF
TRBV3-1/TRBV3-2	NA	CASSQGGNQPQHF
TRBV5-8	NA	CASSFSPGRHYEQYF
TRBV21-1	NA	CASSGRITEAFF
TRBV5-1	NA	CASSFESGTAYGYTF
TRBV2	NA	CASSGGNQPQHF
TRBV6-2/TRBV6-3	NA	CASSYSRLNYGYTF
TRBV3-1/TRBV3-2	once	CASSLRENGYTF
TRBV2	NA	CASSDRASGNTIYF